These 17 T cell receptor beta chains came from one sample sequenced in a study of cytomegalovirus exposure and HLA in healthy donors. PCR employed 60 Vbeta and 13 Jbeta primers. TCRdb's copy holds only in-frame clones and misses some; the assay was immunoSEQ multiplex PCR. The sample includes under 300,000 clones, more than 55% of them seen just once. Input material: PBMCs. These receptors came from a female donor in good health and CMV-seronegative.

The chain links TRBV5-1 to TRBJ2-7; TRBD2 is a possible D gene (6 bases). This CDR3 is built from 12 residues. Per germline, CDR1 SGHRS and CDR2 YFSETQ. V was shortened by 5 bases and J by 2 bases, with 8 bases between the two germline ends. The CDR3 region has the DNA TGCGCCAGCAGGGAGGGAGCCTACGAGCAGTACTTC. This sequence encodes CASREGAYEQYF.

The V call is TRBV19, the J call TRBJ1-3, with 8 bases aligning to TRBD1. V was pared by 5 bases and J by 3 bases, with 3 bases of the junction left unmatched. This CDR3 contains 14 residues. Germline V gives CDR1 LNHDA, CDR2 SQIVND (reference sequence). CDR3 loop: CASSGQGSGNTIYF. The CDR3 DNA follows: TGTGCCAGTAGTGGACAGGGAAGTGGAAACACCATATATTTT.

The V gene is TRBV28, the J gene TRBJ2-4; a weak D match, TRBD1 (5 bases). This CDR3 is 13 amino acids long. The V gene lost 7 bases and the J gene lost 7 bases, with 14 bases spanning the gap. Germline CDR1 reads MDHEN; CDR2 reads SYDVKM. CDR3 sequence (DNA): TGTGCCAGCAAAAAAGGGGCAGGGAACATTCAGTACTTC. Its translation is CASKKGAGNIQYF.

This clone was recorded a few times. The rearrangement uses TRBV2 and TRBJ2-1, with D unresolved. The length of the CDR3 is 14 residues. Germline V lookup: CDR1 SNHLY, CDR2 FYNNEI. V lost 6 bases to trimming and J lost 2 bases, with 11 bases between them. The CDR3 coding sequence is TGTGCCAGCAGCCGTGACCGGGCCTACAATGAGCAGTTCTTC. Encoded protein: CASSRDRAYNEQFF. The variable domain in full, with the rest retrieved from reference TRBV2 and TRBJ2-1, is EPEVTQTPSHQVTQMGQEVILRCVPISNHLYFYWYRQILGQKVEFLVSFYNNEISEKSEIFDDQFSVERPDGSNFTLKIRSTKLEDSAMYFCASSRDRAYNEQFFGPGTRLTVL.

The CDR3 spells CASSMWGEDTQYF. For the CDR3, the DNA is TGTGCCAGTAGTATGTGGGGGGAGGATACGCAGTATTTT. The gene calls are TRBV19 and TRBJ2-3, with D maybe TRBD2 (6 bases). Germline assignment: CDR1 LNHDA and CDR2 SQIVND (reference sequence). This CDR3 has 13 residues. V was shortened by 3 bases and J by 6 bases, with 10 bases between the two germline ends.

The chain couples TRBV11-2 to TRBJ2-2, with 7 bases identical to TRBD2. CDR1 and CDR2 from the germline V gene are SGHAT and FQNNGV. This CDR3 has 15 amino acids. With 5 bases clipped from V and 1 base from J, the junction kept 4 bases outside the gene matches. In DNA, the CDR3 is TGTGCCAGCAGCCGGGACTACCTGAACACCGGGGAGCTGTTTTTT. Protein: CASSRDYLNTGELFF.

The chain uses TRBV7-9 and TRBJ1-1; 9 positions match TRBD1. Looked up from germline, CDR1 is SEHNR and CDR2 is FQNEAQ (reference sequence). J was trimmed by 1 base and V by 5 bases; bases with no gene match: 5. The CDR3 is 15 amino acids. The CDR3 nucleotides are TGTGCCAGCAGCGCCGGACAGGGGAAGAACACTGAAGCTTTCTTT. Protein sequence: CASSAGQGKNTEAFF.

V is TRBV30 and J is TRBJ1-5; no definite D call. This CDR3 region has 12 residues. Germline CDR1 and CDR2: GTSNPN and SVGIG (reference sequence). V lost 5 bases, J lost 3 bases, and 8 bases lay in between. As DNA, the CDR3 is TGTGCCTGGGACACGGTCAATCAGCCCCAGCATTTT. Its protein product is CAWDTVNQPQHF.

In DNA form, the CDR3 reads TGTGCCAGCAGCCTGGGCCATGTAGGGCGGAGGGAAGAGACCCAGTACTTC. Encoded protein: CASSLGHVGRREETQYF. The rearrangement joins TRBV7-9 to TRBJ2-5, with TRBD2 as a possible D gene (6 bases). CDR1 is SEHNR and CDR2 is FQNEAQ in the germline V gene (reference sequence). This CDR3 contains 17 residues. The germline V and J ends were trimmed by 5 bases and 3 bases, with 22 bases remaining between them. Complete variable domain (other parts from reference TRBV7-9 and TRBJ2-5): DTGVSQNPRHKITKRGQNVTFRCDPISEHNRLYWYRQTLGQGPEFLTYFQNEAQLEKSRLLSDRFSAERPKGSFSTLEIQRTEQGDSAMYLCASSLGHVGRREETQYFGPGTRLLVL.

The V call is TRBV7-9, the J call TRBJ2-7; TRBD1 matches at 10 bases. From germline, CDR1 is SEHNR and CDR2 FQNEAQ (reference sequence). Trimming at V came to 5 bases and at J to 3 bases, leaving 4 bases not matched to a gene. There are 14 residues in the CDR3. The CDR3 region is CASSHRTGGYEQYF. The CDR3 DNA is TGTGCCAGCAGCCACCGGACAGGGGGCTACGAGCAGTACTTC.

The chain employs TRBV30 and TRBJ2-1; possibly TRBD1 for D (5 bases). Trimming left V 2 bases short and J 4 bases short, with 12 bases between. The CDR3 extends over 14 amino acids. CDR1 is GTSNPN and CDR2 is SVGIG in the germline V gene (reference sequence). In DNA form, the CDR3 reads TGTGCCTGGAGTTTAACAGGAGCATACAATGAGCAGTTCTTC. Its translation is CAWSLTGAYNEQFF.

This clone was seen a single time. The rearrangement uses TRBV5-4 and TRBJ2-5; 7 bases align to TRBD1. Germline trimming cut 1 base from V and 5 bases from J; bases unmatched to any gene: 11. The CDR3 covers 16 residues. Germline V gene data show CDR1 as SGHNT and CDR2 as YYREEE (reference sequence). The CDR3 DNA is TGTGCCAGCAGCTTGTTCCTTCGAGGGGGCCAGGAGACCCAGTACTTC. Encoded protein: CASSLFLRGGQETQYF.

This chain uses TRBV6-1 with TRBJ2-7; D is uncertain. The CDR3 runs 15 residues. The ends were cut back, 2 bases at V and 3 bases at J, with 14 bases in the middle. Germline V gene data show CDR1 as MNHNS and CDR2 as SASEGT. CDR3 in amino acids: CASSERVFIIYEQYF. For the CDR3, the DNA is TGTGCCAGCAGTGAACGGGTTTTTATCATCTACGAGCAGTACTTC.

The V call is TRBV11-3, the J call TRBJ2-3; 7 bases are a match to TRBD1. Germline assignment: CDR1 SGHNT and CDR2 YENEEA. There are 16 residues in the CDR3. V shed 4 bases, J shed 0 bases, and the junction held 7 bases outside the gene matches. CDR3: CASSSTPDRSTDTQYF. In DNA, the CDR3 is TGTGCCAGCAGCTCCACACCGGACAGGAGCACAGATACGCAGTATTTT. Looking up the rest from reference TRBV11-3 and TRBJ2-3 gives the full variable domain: EAGVVQSPRYKIIEKKQPVAFWCNPISGHNTLYWYLQNLGQGPELLIRYENEEAVDDSQLPKDRFSAERLKGVDSTLKIQPAELGDSAVYLCASSSTPDRSTDTQYFGPGTRLTVL.

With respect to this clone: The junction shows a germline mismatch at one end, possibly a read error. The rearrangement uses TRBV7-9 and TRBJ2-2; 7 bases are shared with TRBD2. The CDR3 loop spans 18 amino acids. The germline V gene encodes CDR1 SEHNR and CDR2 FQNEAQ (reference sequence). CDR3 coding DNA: TGTTCCAGCAGCTTAGTTCTAGCGGTAGCCGCGAACACCGGGGAGCTGTTTTTT. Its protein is CSSSLVLAVAANTGELFF.

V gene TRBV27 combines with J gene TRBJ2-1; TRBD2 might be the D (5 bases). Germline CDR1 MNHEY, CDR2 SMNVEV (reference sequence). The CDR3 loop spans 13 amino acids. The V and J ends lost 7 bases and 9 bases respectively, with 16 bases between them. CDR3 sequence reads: CASNSGDRGEQFF. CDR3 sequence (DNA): TGTGCCAGCAACAGTGGGGATCGGGGTGAGCAGTTCTTC.

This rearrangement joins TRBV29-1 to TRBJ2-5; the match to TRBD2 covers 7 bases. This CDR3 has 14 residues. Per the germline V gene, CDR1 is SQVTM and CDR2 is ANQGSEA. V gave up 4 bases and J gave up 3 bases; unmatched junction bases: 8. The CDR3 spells CSVGPGGLEETQYF. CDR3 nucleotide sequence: TGCAGCGTTGGACCGGGAGGTCTTGAAGAGACCCAGTACTTC.